A selection of T cell receptor beta chains follows, all from one sample in a study of blood T cell repertoires in COVID-19. Repertoires were generated with immunoSEQ multiplex PCR, while TCRdb's copy carries only in-frame clones and drops some. The table has around 92,000 clones, about 91% seen once. Sequenced material: peripheral blood. These receptors were taken from a woman aged 80 or over with active COVID-19. CDR3s leave out the opening cysteine and the closing phenylalanine or tryptophan.

TRBV18 | ASSLPPLEQY
TRBV28 | ASSMQSRDSRY
TRBV7-2 | ASSLDTSGARAY
TRBV12-3/TRBV12-4 | ASSLNRAQTQY
TRBV5-1 | ASSLAERVWDEQF
TRBV28 | ASSPPRQGYYGYT
TRBV28 | ASSLRAPDTQY
TRBV7-2 | ASSSSRTNHNEQF
TRBV24-1 | ATSAVNTEAF
TRBV29-1 | SAIDRVGIYGYT
TRBV5-1 | ASSWGQAAGEQF
TRBV5-6 | ASSFMTSRMGGTQY
TRBV5-1 | ASSTGQGVSSGANVLT
TRBV28 | ASSSPLTGTGYGYT
TRBV5-6 | ASSLDPGSYEQY
TRBV28 | ASSAIRGQTEAF
TRBV5-1 | ASSFTTPGLAGVWNEQF
TRBV19 | ASSPEKGLPSGANVLT
TRBV11-2 | ASSPGLRETQY
TRBV7-8 | ASSLDRVESPLH
TRBV2 | ASSGQGETQY
TRBV7-7 | ASSPNLAGAPDTQY
TRBV28 | ASSTRRQLTYEQY
TRBV6-5 | ASSTRLDRSYEQY
TRBV28 | ASRTGKIEKLF
TRBV9 | ASSVTVVGEQY
TRBV5-4 | ASSSYGTGRTGELF
TRBV25-1 | ASSKSGDTDTQY
TRBV7-8 | ASSLARASGRGGQY